A single T cell receptor beta chain is shown here with its context. What it binds is unknown. The data derive from a study of cytomegalovirus exposure and HLA in healthy donors. Study-level points and caveats: Cytomegalovirus status was reportedly diagnosed by the classifier with high specificity and sensitivity. Accurate prediction of most subjects' HLA-A and HLA-B alleles from TCR beta sequences was reported.

The CDR3 extends over 16 amino acids. V lost 0 bases and J lost 4; bases outside the gene matches: 6. Germline V CDR1 and CDR2: SEHNR, FQNEAQ (reference sequence). The PCR was carried out with 60 Vbeta primers and 13 Jbeta primers. Some clones are missing from TCRdb's copy, which holds only in-frame ones; the method was immunoSEQ multiplex PCR. The table has over 150,000 clones, about 80% seen once; the top ten hold roughly 13%. This TCR came from a man younger than 45 in good health and CMV-seropositive. Sequenced sample: PBMCs. The chain is built from TRBV7-9 and TRBJ2-1; TRBD2 matches 7 bases. The CDR3 nucleotides are TGTGCCAGCAGCTTAGCGGCGGGAGTGGGATACAATGAGCAGTTCTTC. It yields the protein CASSLAAGVGYNEQFF.